A selection of T cell receptor beta chains follows, all from one sample in a study of identical twins. TCRdb ran MiXCR on the 5' RACE reads and lists one entry per CDR3 protein. This sample carries a few hundred thousand distinct CDR3 sequences, 9.6% of them seen once, and the ten largest clones take under 3%. The data also belong to a second study, concerning yellow fever vaccine responses in identical twins.

Material for sequencing was PBMCs. The receptors were sampled from a young woman in good health. CDR3s include the opening cysteine and the closing phenylalanine or tryptophan. D genes are given only for firm matches.

j_gene | d_gene | v_gene | CDR3aa
TRBJ2-7 | . | TRBV4-1 | CASSQADSSSYEQYF
TRBJ2-3 | . | TRBV28 | CASSSTGDTQYF
TRBJ2-7 | . | TRBV12-3/TRBV12-4 | CASSLEVGVAYEQYF
TRBJ2-1 | TRBD2 | TRBV4-3 | CASSKTSGGDYNEQFF
TRBJ2-1 | TRBD2 | TRBV5-1 | CASSSGTSVYNEQFF
TRBJ2-7 | . | TRBV30 | CAWSGRVAYEQYF
TRBJ2-1 | . | TRBV18 | CASHSDNEQFF
TRBJ2-3 | . | TRBV2 | CASGGGSSTDTQYF
TRBJ1-2 | . | TRBV12-3/TRBV12-4 | CASSPPAGVYYGYTF
TRBJ1-1 | TRBD1 | TRBV3-1 | CASSTRDSPRTEAFF
TRBJ2-7 | TRBD2 | TRBV10-3 | CAIIFEKRGHSYEQYF
TRBJ2-7 | TRBD1 | TRBV28 | CASSLGDSLSEQYF
TRBJ2-7 | TRBD2 | TRBV14 | CASSQLAGGPYEQYF
TRBJ2-1 | . | TRBV11-2 | CASSLGTGQYNEQFF
TRBJ2-1 | . | TRBV2 | CASSEGAHDLREQFF
TRBJ1-1 | . | TRBV5-1 | CASSRADEAFF
TRBJ1-3 | . | TRBV3-1 | CASSQDMVSGNTIYF
TRBJ1-2 | . | TRBV28 | CASSPPGGYGYTF
TRBJ2-3 | TRBD2 | TRBV5-1 | CASSSGTSGAQDTQYF
TRBJ2-7 | . | TRBV6-1 | CASTLNQGKYAYEQYF
TRBJ2-7 | . | TRBV7-6 | CASIPEAGSFYEQYF
TRBJ2-7 | . | TRBV7-9 | CASSRGSKETHYEQYF
TRBJ2-1 | . | TRBV7-9 | CASSLETHRNNEQFF
TRBJ2-3 | TRBD2 | TRBV20-1 | CSASPERGYTDTQYF
TRBJ2-5 | TRBD2 | TRBV7-9 | CASSSTSGGKQETQYF
TRBJ1-2 | . | TRBV6-1 | CASRRGGSNYGYTF
TRBJ2-4 | . | TRBV19 | CASKPEFTKNIQYF
TRBJ2-1 | TRBD2 | TRBV12-3/TRBV12-4 | CTFSLVFSGTSGRPDEQFF
TRBJ2-1 | TRBD2 | TRBV15 | CATSRGSGGDYNEQFF
TRBJ2-5 | TRBD2 | TRBV12-3/TRBV12-4 | CASSLIGLAGGRETQYF
TRBJ2-1 | TRBD2 | TRBV12-3/TRBV12-4 | CASSAPGLAEYNEQFF
TRBJ2-7 | . | TRBV28 | CASTGPGFSYEQYF
TRBJ2-5 | . | TRBV7-2 | CASSLWGAQETQYF
TRBJ2-1 | TRBD2 | TRBV20-1 | CSARGGRAGNEQFF
TRBJ1-1 | . | TRBV30 | CAWKVSSPTEAFF
TRBJ2-7 | . | TRBV6-1 | CATYRAYEQYF
TRBJ2-5 | TRBD1 | TRBV7-2 | CASSRDRGRETQYF
TRBJ2-7 | . | TRBV6-2/TRBV6-3 | CASSDPGSYEQYF
TRBJ2-2 | . | TRBV3-1 | CASTAKTSGELFF
TRBJ2-1 | . | TRBV4-2 | CASSQEPFVGSSYNEQFF
TRBJ2-5 | . | TRBV5-1 | CASRRRSLAQETQYF
TRBJ1-1 | . | TRBV3-1 | CASSPHSSTWVF
TRBJ2-1 | TRBD1 | TRBV27 | CATFGQGSVNEQFF
TRBJ2-1 | . | TRBV28 | CASSAGELVDEQFF
TRBJ2-5 | . | TRBV12-3/TRBV12-4 | CASRGTVQETQYF
TRBJ2-3 | TRBD2 | TRBV7-2 | CASSLRASGPDTQYF
TRBJ2-2 | . | TRBV6-2/TRBV6-3 | CASRPSRALYTGELFF
TRBJ2-2 | TRBD1 | TRBV29-1 | CSVEVTGSGTGELFF
TRBJ2-5 | . | TRBV19 | CASSTQHQETQYF
TRBJ2-7 | . | TRBV10-3 | CAISDFSTGSSYEQYF
TRBJ1-2 | TRBD1 | TRBV10-3 | CAIYTLYRGGYTF
TRBJ2-3 | TRBD2 | TRBV10-3 | CAISESRAGGMYF
TRBJ2-4 | TRBD2 | TRBV10-2 | CASRDSGNFKNIQYF
TRBJ2-2 | . | TRBV29-1 | CSVAANTGELFF
TRBJ2-1 | TRBD2 | TRBV20-1 | CSARDLRLAAYNEQFF
TRBJ2-5 | TRBD2 | TRBV9 | CASSATSGGEETQYF
TRBJ2-7 | TRBD1 | TRBV29-1 | CSVGTDGYEQYF
TRBJ2-5 | TRBD1 | TRBV12-3/TRBV12-4 | CASIGQGGETQYF
TRBJ2-7 | . | TRBV20-1 | CSASGQGGTLYEQYF